The clone carrying this T cell receptor beta chain was seen a handful of times. The source of the sample is a study of human T cells and chemical hapten exposure. As for the study in general: It was small differences in pooled library volume that mainly caused per-sample TCR yields to vary.

Germline assignment: CDR1 MNHEY and CDR2 SVGAGI. The CDR3 has 14 amino acids. Trimming at V came to 6 bases and at J to 6 bases, leaving 5 bases not matched to a gene. Under the authors' procedure: Sequenced samples showed a median of around 93,000 TCRs each, with counts running from around 25,000 to 690,000. TCRdb processed the RACE reads anew with MiXCR; each CDR3 protein has one entry. None of the V and J calls come from the authors' own analysis; TCRdb made them. The sample lists about 100,000 distinct CDR3 sequences, approximately 11% occurring once. Time point of the sample: patch test 1, 2 weeks after DPC sensitization. Treatment denoted: therapeutic diphenylcyclopropenone sensitization with weekly scalp DPC.

This clonotype originated in a woman aged 40-49 years with alopecia areata. Some clones in this sample may be carry-over from other donors' samples. The chain recombines TRBV6-5 with TRBJ1-6; 7 nucleotides agree with TRBD1. Sequenced material: whole blood, taken in connection with sensitization to the hapten diphenylcyclopropenone (DPC). CDR3 in amino acids: CASREGGINSPLHF. The CDR3 DNA is TGTGCCAGCAGGGAAGGGGGCATTAATTCACCCCTCCACTTT.